This T cell receptor beta chain came from a study of cytomegalovirus exposure and HLA in healthy donors. Whole-study findings and limits: Most TCR sequences proved rare, with some public TCRs found in many donors. The study flagged some 170 TCR beta chains as cytomegalovirus-associated.

The CDR3 has 15 residues. Trimming shortened V by 6 bases and J by 0 bases, and 9 bases separated the two germline ends. Germline V lookup: CDR1 LNHDA, CDR2 SQIVND (reference sequence). Concerning this clone itself: Antigen specificity is unknown.

The PCR ran on 60 Vbeta and 13 Jbeta primers. TCRdb's table, derived via immunoSEQ multiplex PCR, lists solely in-frame clones and lacks some. The table lists some 170,000 clones, about 82% of them singletons, with 5.5% to 8% in the top ten. Sequencing was performed on PBMCs. This sequence was found in a woman aged 25 to 39 in good health and CMV-seropositive. The rearrangement joins TRBV19 to TRBJ2-6; possible D gene TRBD2, 7 bases. This CDR3 is CASRGGHSGANVLTF. DNA for the CDR3: TGTGCCAGTAGGGGGGGGCACTCTGGGGCCAACGTCCTGACTTTC.